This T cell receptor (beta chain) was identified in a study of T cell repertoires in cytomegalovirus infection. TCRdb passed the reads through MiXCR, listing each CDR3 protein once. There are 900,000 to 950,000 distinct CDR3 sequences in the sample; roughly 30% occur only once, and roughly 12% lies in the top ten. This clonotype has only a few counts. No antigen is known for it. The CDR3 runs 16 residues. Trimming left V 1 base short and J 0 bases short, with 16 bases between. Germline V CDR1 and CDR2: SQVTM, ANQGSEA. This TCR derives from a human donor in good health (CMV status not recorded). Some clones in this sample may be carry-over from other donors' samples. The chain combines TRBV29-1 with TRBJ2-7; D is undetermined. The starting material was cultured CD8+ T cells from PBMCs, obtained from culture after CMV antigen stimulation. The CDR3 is CSVEVTSPLSSYEQYF. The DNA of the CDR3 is TGCAGCGTTGAAGTAACTTCCCCTCTCAGCTCCTACGAGCAGTACTTC.